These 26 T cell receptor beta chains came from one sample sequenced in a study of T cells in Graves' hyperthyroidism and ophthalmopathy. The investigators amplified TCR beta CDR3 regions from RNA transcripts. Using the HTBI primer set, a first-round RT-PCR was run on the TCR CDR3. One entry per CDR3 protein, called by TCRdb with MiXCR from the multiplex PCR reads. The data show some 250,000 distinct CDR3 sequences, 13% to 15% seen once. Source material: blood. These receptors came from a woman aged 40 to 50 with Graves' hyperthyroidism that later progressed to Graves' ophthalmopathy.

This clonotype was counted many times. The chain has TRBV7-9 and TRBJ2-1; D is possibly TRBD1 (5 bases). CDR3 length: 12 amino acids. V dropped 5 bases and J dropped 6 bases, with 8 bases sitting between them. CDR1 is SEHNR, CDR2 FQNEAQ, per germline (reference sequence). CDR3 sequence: CASSTQGNEQFF. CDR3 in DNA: TGTGCCAGCAGCACCCAGGGCAATGAGCAGTTCTTC.

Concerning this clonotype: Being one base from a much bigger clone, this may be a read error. CDR3 DNA sequence: TGTGCCAGCAGGGGATCCGGGGAGCTGTTTTTT. Its translation is CASRGSGELFF. This chain connects TRBV2 to TRBJ2-2, with unresolved D. Trimming removed 6 bases from V and 6 bases from J, with 5 bases in between. The CDR3 loop spans 11 amino acids. CDR1 is SNHLY and CDR2 is FYNNEI in the germline V gene.

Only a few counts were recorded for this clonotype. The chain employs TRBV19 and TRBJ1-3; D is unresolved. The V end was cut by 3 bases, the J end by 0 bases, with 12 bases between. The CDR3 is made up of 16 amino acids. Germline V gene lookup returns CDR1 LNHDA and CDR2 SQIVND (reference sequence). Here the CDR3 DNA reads TGTGCCAGTAGTATCGGAGGTTACCTCTCTGGAAACACCATATATTTT. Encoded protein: CASSIGGYLSGNTIYF.

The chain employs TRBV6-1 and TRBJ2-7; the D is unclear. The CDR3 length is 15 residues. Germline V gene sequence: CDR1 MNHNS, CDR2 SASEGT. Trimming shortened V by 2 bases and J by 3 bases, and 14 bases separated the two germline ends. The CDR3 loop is CASSERSAHRYEQYF. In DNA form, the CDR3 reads TGTGCCAGCAGTGAAAGGTCAGCCCACCGCTACGAGCAGTACTTC.

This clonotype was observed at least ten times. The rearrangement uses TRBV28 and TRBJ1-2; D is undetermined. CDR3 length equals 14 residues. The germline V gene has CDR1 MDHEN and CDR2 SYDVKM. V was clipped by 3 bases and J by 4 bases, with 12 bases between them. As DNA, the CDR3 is TGTGCCAGCAGTTTTGGCAGCTATACCTATGGCTACACCTTC. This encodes CASSFGSYTYGYTF.

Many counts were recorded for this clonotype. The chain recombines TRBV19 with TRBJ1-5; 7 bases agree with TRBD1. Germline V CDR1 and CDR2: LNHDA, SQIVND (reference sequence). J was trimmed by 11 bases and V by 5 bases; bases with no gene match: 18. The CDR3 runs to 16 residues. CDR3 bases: TGTGCCAGTAGTCCACCAAGACAGGGACGGGTCGCGACCCAGCATTTT. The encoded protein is CASSPPRQGRVATQHF.

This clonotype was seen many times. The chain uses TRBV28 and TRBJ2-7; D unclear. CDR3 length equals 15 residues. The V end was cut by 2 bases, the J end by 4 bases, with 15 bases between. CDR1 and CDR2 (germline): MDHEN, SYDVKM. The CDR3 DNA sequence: TGTGCCAGCAGTTTACGAAGACCTCCCTGGTACGAGCAGTACTTC. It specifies CASSLRRPPWYEQYF.

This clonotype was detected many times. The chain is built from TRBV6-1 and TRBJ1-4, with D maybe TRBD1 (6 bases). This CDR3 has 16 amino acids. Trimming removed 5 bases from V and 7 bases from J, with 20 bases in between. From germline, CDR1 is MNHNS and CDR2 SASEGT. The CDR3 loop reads CASSPNLGGASEKLFF. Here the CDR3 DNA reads TGTGCCAGCAGTCCGAATTTGGGGGGCGCGAGTGAAAAACTGTTTTTT.

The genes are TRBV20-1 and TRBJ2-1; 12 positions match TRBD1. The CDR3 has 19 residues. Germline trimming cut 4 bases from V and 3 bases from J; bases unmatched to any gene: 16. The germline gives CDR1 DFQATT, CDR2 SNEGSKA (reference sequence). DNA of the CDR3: TGCAGTGCTAAGGGGACAGGGGGCGGACGGGAGGGATACTACAATGAGCAGTTCTTC. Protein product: CSAKGTGGGREGYYNEQFF.

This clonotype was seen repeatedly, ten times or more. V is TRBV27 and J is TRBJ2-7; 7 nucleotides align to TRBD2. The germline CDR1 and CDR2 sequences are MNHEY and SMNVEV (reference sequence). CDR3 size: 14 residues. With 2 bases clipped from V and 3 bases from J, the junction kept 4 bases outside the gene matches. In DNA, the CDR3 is TGTGCCAGCAGTTTAGCGGGAGAGTACTACGAGCAGTACTTC. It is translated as CASSLAGEYYEQYF.

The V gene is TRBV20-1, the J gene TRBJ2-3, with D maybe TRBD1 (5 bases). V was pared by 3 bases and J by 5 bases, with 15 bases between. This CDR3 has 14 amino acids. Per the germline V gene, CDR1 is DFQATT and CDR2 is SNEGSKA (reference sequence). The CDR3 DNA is TGCAGTGCTAGGCCTCGACAGCGTAGAGATACGCAGTATTTT. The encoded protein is CSARPRQRRDTQYF.

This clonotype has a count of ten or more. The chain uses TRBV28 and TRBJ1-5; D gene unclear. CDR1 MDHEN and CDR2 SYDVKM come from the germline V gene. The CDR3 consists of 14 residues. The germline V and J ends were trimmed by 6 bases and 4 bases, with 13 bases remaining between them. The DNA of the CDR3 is TGTGCCAGCAGATTCATGGACGGAAATCAGCCCCAGCATTTT. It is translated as CASRFMDGNQPQHF. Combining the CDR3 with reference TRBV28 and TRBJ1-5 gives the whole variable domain DVKVTQSSRYLVKRTGEKVFLECVQDMDHENMFWYRQDPGLGLRLIYFSYDVKMKEKGDIPEGYSVSREKKERFSLILESASTNQTSMYLCASRFMDGNQPQHFGDGTRLSIL.

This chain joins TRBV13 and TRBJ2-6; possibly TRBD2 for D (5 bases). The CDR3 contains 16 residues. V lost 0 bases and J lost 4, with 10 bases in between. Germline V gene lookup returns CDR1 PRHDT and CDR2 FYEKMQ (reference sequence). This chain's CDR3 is CASSLGGVVGANVLTF. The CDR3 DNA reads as TGTGCCAGCAGCTTAGGCGGGGTTGTGGGGGCCAACGTCCTGACTTTC.

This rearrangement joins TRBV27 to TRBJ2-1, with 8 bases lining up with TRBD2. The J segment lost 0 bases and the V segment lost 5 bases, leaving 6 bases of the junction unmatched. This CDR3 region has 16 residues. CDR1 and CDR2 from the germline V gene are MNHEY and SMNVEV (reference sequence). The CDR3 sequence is CASSPRAGVSYNEQFF. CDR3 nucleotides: TGTGCCAGCAGTCCCAGAGCGGGAGTCTCCTACAATGAGCAGTTCTTC.

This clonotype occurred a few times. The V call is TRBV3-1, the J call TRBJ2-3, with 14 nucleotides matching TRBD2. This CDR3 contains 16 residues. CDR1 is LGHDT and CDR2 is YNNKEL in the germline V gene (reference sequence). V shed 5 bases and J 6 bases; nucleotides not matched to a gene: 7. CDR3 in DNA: TGTGCCAGCAGCTGGCAGACTAGCGGGAGGGCGGATACGCAGTATTTT. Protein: CASSWQTSGRADTQYF.

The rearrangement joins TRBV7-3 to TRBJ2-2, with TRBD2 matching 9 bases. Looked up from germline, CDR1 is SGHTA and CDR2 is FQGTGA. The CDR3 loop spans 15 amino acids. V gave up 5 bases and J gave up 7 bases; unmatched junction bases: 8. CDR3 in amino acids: CASSPWTSEGGELFF. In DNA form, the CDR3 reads TGTGCCAGCAGCCCTTGGACTAGCGAGGGCGGGGAGCTGTTTTTT.

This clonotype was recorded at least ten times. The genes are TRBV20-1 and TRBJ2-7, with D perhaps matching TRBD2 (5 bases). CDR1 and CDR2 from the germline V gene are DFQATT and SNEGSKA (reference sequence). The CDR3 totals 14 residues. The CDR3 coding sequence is TGCAGACTGAGGGTCCCGAGAGGAACCTACGAGCAGTACTTC. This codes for CRLRVPRGTYEQYF.

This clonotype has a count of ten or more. The CDR3 is CSARIPGSSPLHF. In DNA form, the CDR3 reads TGCAGTGCTAGAATCCCCGGAAGTTCACCCCTCCACTTT. The chain couples TRBV20-1 to TRBJ1-6, with D hard to call. The CDR3 is made up of 13 amino acids. Germline V gene sequence: CDR1 DFQATT, CDR2 SNEGSKA (reference sequence). Trimming stripped 2 bases from V and 9 bases from J, with 11 bases between.

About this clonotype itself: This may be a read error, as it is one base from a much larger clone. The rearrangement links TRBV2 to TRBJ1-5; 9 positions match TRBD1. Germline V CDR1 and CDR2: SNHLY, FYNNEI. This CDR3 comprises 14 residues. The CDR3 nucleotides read TGTGCCAGCAGTGAAACAGGGGGCAACCAGCCCCGGCATTTT. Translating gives CASSETGGNQPRHF.

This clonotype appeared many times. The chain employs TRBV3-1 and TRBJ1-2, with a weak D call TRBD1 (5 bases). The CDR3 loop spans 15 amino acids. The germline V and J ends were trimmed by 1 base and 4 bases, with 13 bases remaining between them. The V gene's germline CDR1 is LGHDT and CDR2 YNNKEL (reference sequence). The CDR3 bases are TGTGCCAGCAGCCAAGGGGGCAGGTTCTTCTATGGCTACACCTTC. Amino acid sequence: CASSQGGRFFYGYTF. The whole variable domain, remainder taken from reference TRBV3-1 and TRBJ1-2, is DTAVSQTPKYLVTQMGNDKSIKCEQNLGHDTMYWYKQDSKKFLKIMFSYNNKELIINETVPNRFSPKSPDKAHLNLHINSLELGDSAVYFCASSQGGRFFYGYTFGSGTRLTVV.

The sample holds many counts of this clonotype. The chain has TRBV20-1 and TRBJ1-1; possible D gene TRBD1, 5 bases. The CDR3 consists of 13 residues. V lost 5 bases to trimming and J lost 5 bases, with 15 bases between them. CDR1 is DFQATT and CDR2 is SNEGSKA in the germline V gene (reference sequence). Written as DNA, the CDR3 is TGCAGTGCTGTGCAGGGCGGTAGGACTGAAGCTTTCTTT. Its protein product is CSAVQGGRTEAFF.

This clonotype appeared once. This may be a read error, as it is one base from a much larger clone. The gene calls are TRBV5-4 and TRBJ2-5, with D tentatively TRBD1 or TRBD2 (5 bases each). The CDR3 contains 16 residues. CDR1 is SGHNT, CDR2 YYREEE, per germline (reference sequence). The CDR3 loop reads CAGSSRDLPMGETQYF. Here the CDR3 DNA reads TGTGCCGGCAGCTCCCGGGACCTCCCGATGGGAGAGACCCAGTACTTC.

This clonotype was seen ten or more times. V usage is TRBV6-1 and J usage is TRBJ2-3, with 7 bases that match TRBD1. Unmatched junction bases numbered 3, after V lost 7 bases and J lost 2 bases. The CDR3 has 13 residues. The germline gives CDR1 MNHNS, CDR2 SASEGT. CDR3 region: CASKGQNTDTQYF. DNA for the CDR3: TGTGCCAGCAAGGGACAGAACACAGATACGCAGTATTTT.

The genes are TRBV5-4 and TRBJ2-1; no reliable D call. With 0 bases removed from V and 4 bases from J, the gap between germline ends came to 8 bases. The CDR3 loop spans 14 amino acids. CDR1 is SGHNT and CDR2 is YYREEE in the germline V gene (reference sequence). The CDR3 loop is CASSLARAYNEQFF. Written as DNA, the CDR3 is TGTGCCAGCAGCTTGGCCCGAGCATACAATGAGCAGTTCTTC.

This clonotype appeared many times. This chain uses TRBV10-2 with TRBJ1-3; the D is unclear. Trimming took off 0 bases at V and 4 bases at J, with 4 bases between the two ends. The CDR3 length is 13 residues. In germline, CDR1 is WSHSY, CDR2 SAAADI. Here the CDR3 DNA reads TGCGCCAGCAGTGAGTCGGGCGGAAACACCATATATTTT. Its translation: CASSESGGNTIYF.

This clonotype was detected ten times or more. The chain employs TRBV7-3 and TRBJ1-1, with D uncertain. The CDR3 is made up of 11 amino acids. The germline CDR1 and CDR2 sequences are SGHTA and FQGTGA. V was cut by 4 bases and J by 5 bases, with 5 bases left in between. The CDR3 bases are TGTGCCAGCAGCTCCGCAACTGAAGCTTTCTTT. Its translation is CASSSATEAFF.